This TCR beta chain emerged from a study of blood T cell repertoires in COVID-19. Study details: From the United States, Italy and Spain came samples of acute and convalescent COVID-19. The analysed material was cDNA or gDNA that came from T cells, B-cell-depleted T cells, or PBMCs.

This clone was detected once. Original processing notes: It was from reference gene primer amplification that nucleated cell counts were estimated. The table came from immunoSEQ multiplex PCR; TCRdb's copy has only in-frame clones and leaves some out. Clonal size and the V and J genes are those of that table, whereas D and trimming came from the DNA. This table holds 150,000 to 180,000 clones, roughly 88% found once. The CDR3 sequence is 16 residues long. Germline loops: CDR1 LNHDA, CDR2 SQIVND (reference sequence). Trimming pared 3 bases from V and 3 bases from J, leaving 18 bases between. This rearrangement joins TRBV19 to TRBJ2-7; maybe TRBD1 (5 bases). The sequence came from a woman aged 45-65 years with acute or convalescent COVID-19. The sequenced sample consisted of peripheral blood. CDR3 nucleotide sequence: TGTGCCAGTAGTATGAACAGGTCTCCTAGTCTCTACGAGCAGTACTTC. Encoded protein: CASSMNRSPSLYEQYF.